The clone carrying this T cell receptor (beta chain) came up a few times. The germline V gene has CDR1 SNHLY and CDR2 FYNNEI. Trimming took off 8 bases at V and 5 bases at J, with 18 bases between the two ends. The CDR3 has 15 residues. Sequencing was performed with immunoSEQ multiplex PCR; in TCRdb, only in-frame clones are kept and a portion is missing. Of fewer than 300,000 clones detected, 90% appear once; the ten largest clones hold roughly 1.1%. The data belong to a study of blood T cell repertoires in COVID-19. This TCR was recovered from a woman aged 30 to 39 who had recovered from COVID-19. Material: PBMCs or T cells enriched from blood (not recorded which). The chain has TRBV2 and TRBJ2-2; TRBD1 might be the D (6 bases). The CDR3 loop reads CASCAQTGSTGELFF. The CDR3 coding sequence is TGTGCCAGCTGTGCCCAAACAGGGAGTACCGGGGAGCTGTTTTTT.